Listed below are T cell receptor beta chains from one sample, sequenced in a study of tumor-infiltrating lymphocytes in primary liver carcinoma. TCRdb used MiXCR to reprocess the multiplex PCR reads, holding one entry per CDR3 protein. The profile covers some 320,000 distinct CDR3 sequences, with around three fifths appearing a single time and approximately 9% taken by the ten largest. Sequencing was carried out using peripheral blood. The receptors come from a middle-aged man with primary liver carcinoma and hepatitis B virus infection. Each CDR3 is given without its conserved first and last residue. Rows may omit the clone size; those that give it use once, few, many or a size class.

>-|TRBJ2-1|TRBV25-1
ASSDPTSGRADEQF
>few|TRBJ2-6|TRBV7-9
ASSPGAGANVLT
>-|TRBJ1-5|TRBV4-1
ANSQANMGFVADQPQH
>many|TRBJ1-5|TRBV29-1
SVGGDRGNQPQH
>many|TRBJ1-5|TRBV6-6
ASSYPQERVGDNQPQH
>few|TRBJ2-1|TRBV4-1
ASSQGTSGSRYNEQF
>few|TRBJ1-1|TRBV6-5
ASSWGTGGMNTEAF
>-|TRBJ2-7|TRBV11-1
ARSPGTSEIYEQY
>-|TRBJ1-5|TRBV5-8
ASSWGQAYNQPQH
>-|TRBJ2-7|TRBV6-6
VSRPSSTSGIFSEQY
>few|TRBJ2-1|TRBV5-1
ASSLEGGSHEQF
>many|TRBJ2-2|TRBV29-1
SGGGNTGELF
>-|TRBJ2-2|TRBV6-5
ASRGGGGELF
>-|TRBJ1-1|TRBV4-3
ASSQATRRENTEAF
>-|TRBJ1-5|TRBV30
AWCTGQGNQPQH
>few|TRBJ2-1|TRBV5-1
ASSSWTSGSYNEQF
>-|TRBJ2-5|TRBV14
ASSPQTDSEETQY
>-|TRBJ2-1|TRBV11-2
ASKVPGGYNEQV
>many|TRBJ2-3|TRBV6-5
ASREQGWGTDTQY
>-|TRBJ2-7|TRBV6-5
ASCYSTWATYEQY
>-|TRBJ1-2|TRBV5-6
ASSFRLEDYGYT
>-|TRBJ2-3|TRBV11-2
TSSRRSTGNADTQY
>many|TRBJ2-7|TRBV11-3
ASSPTGTGPYEQY
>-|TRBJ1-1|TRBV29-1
RPERGVTEAF
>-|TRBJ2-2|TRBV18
ASSPPGQGTNTGELF
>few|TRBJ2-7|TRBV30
AWRDPSGIYEQY
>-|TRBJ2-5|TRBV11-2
ACSLGHSGAQVTQY
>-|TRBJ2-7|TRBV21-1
TSSTQGDEQY
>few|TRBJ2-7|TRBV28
ASNTAGAGSYEQY
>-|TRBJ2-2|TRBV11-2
ASCRGTLRGAGELF
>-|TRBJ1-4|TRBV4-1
ASSPRVRENEKLF
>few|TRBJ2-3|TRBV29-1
SVGGLKGTDTQY
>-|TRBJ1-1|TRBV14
ASSRDRSNTEAL
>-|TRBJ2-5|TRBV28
ASSSLETQY
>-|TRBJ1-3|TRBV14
ASSHLGGYSGNNIY
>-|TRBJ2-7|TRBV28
ACSKDAAGLADEQY
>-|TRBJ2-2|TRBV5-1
SSSLGQGLIGELF
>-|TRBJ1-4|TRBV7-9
ASSPRDHEKLF
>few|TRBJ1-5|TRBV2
ASIPDRVGNQPQH
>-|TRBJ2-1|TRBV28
ATSKAPGQGREQF
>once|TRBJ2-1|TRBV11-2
ADSSTRGSNEQL
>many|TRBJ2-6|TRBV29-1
SVELGGAGANVLT
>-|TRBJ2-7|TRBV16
ASSSWGRYEQY
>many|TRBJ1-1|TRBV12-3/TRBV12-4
ASSFTRTEAF
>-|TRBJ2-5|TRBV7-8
PSSPISGSMVRGTQY
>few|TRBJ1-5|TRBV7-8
ASSPDRTNQPQH
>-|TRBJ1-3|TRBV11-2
ATSTTGDSGNTIY
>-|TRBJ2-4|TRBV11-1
AISFPGTSGTKNIQY
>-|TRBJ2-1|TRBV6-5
ARSYSRASYNEQF